The clone carrying this TCR beta chain showed up just a few times. The sample comes from a study of blood T cell repertoires in COVID-19. Across the study: Acute and convalescent COVID-19 samples came from the United States, Italy and Spain. T cells, B-cell-depleted T cells, or PBMCs supplied cDNA or gDNA.

The V end lost 5 bases, the J end lost 3 bases, and 11 bases lay between the germline ends. The CDR3 is 15 residues long. Germline-derived CDR1 and CDR2 are KGHSH and LQKENI. Profiling relied on immunoSEQ multiplex PCR, and the TCRdb table lists in-frame clones only, not all of them. The table shows roughly 52,000 clones, with over 70% occurring only once. The TCR sequence derives from a human donor in a cohort sampled during active COVID-19. The specimen was peripheral blood. The chain carries TRBV18 and TRBJ1-6; possibly TRBD1 for D (6 bases). The CDR3 DNA follows: TGTGCCAGCTCAACCCCAGGGGTCTATAATTCACCCCTCCACTTT. Translation: CASSTPGVYNSPLHF.